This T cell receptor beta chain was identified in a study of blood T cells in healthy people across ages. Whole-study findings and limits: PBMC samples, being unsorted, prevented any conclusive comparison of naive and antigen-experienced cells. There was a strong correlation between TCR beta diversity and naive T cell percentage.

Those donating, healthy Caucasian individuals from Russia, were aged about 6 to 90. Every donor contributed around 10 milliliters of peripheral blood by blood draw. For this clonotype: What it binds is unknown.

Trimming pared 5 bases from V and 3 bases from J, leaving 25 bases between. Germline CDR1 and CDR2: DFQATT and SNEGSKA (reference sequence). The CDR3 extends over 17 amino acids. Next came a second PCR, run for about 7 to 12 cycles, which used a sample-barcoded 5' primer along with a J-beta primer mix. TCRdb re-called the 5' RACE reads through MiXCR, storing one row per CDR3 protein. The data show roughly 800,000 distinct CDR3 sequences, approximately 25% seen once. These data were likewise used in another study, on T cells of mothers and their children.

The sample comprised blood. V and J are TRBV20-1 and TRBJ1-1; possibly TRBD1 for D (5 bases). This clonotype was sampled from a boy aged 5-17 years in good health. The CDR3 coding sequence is TGCAGTGCTCTTGAGTTGCATGCCGGGACCGGGGACACTGAAGCTTTCTTT. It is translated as CSALELHAGTGDTEAFF.